The clone carrying this T cell receptor beta chain was detected only a few times. Its antigen is currently unknown. Incorporated into the TCR beta cDNA libraries were unique molecular identifiers, which served to reduce PCR and sequencing biases. TCRdb used MiXCR to reprocess the PCR reads, holding one entry per CDR3 protein. The data show 250,000 to 300,000 distinct CDR3 sequences, with 30% to 45% seen just once and around 5.2% held by the top ten. These data belong to a study of post-analysis software for immune sequencing data. Study results and limitations: A significant reduction in normalized Chao1 diversity was observed in multiple sclerosis patients versus controls.

The receptor's source is a girl aged 5-17 years with multiple sclerosis. The specimen was blood.

This CDR3 reads CANTAGGGAFF. CDR3 in DNA: TGTGCCAACACGGCGGGGGGGGGAGCTTTCTTT. The chain employs TRBV2 and TRBJ1-1; D perhaps matches TRBD1 (5 bases). The CDR3 totals 11 residues. The V gene lost 10 bases and the J gene lost 10 bases, with 16 bases spanning the gap. Looked up from germline, CDR1 is SNHLY and CDR2 is FYNNEI.